The 3 T cell receptor beta chains reported below all come from one sample, sequenced in a study of blood T cell repertoires in COVID-19. Repertoires were generated with immunoSEQ multiplex PCR, while TCRdb's copy carries only in-frame clones and drops some. The sample lists 220,000 or so clones, 84% seen once, with just under 20% in the top ten. The sample was peripheral blood. The origin of the receptors is a man aged 25 to 40 with active or convalescent COVID-19.

The rearrangement joins TRBV5-5 to TRBJ2-2; 7 bases are a match to TRBD1. The V gene end was trimmed by 6 bases and the J gene end by 2 bases; junction bases not matched to a gene: 7. Germline V gene data show CDR1 as SGHKS and CDR2 as YYEKEE (reference sequence). This CDR3 has 15 residues. CDR3 amino acids: CASTLGQLNTGELFF. For the CDR3, the DNA is TGTGCCAGCACCCTGGGACAGCTTAACACCGGGGAGCTGTTTTTT.

This chain links TRBV7-2 with TRBJ2-7; 8 bases are a match to TRBD2. The germline V gene has CDR1 SGHTA and CDR2 FQGNSA. Trimming at V came to 1 base and at J to 2 bases, leaving 4 bases not matched to a gene. The CDR3 length is 15 residues. This CDR3 reads CASSLDAGGAYEQYF. In nucleotides, the CDR3 is TGTGCCAGCAGCTTAGATGCGGGGGGCGCCTACGAGCAGTACTTC.

This clone was seen a handful of times. The rearrangement joins TRBV28 to TRBJ2-1; the match to TRBD2 covers 9 bases. Germline loops: CDR1 MDHEN, CDR2 SYDVKM. This CDR3 spans 17 amino acids. The trim removed 5 bases at V and 2 bases at J, leaving 10 bases unmatched. The CDR3 sequence: CASSPGSGGTPYNEQFF. The CDR3 nucleotides are TGTGCCAGCAGTCCGGGGAGCGGGGGGACGCCCTACAATGAGCAGTTCTTC.